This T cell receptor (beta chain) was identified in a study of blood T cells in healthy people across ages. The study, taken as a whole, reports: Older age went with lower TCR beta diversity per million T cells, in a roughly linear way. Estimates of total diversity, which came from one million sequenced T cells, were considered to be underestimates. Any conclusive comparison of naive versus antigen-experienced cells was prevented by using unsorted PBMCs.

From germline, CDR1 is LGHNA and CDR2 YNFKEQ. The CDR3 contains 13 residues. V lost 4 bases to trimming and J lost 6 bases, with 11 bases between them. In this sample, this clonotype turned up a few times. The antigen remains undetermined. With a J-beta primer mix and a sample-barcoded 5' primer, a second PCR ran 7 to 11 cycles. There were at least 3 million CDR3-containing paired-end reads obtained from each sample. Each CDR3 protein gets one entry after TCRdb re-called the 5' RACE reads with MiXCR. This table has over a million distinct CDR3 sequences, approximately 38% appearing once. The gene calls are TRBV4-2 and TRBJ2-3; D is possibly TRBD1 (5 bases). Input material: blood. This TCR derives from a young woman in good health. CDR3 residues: CASSPDTPDTQYF. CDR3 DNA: TGTGCCAGCAGCCCGGACACTCCCGATACGCAGTATTTT.